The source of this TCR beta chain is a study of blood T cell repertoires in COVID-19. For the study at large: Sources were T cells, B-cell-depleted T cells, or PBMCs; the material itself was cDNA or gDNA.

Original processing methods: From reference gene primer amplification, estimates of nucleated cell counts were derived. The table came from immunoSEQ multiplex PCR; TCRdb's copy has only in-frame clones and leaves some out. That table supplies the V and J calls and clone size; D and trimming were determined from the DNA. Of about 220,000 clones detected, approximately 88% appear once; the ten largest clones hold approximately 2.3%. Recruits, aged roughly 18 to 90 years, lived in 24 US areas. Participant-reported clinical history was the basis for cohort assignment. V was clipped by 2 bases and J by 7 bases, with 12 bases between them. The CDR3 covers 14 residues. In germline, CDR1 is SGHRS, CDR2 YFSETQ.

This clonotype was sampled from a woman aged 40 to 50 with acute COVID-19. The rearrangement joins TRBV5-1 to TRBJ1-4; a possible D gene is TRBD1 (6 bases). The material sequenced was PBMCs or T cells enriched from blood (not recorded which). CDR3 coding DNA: TGCGCCAGCAGCTTCGGGGGGCTCGGTGAAAAACTGTTTTTT. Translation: CASSFGGLGEKLFF.